The 19 T cell receptor beta chains below were found in one sample sequenced in a study of cytomegalovirus exposure and HLA in healthy donors. PCR amplification relied on 60 Vbeta primers (plus 13 Jbeta primers). Using immunoSEQ multiplex PCR, the repertoire was profiled, and TCRdb retains in-frame clones only, with some absent. The table includes fewer than 150,000 clones, over 60% detected once. Sequencing was done on a sample of PBMCs. The receptor set was obtained from a man aged 35-49 years in good health and CMV-seropositive.

The chain has TRBV7-9 and TRBJ2-7; the D gene is possibly TRBD1 (6 bases). The CDR3 covers 15 residues. Germline assignment: CDR1 SEHNR and CDR2 FQNEAQ (reference sequence). V was shortened by 3 bases and J by 7 bases, with 19 bases between the two germline ends. The CDR3 DNA follows: TGTGCCAGCAGCTTCACGAGGGGACAACCGGGGGAGCAGTACTTC. Its protein is CASSFTRGQPGEQYF.

The CDR3 DNA is TGTGCCACCAGCAGAGATCAGGGACTGCCGAATCAGCCCCAGCATTTT. Protein sequence: CATSRDQGLPNQPQHF. V gene TRBV15 combines with J gene TRBJ1-5, with a tentative D call TRBD1 (5 bases). Germline CDR1 LNHNV, CDR2 YYDKDF (reference sequence). The CDR3 covers 16 residues. Trimming took 0 bases from V and 4 from J, leaving 13 bases between them.

CDR3 coding DNA: TGCGCCAGCAGCCAAGGGGACAGTCAAAATCAGCCCCAGCATTTT. Protein: CASSQGDSQNQPQHF. V is TRBV4-1 and J is TRBJ1-5; 7 nucleotides align to TRBD1. This CDR3 comprises 15 residues. Trimming cost V 1 base and J 4 bases; bases outside gene matches: 4. CDR1 and CDR2 from the germline V gene are MGHRA and YSYEKL.

The CDR3 coding sequence is TGTGCCAGCAGCTCTGTCATTCCGACAGTGCTTTCCTACGAGCAGTACTTC. This encodes CASSSVIPTVLSYEQYF. This sequence joins TRBV5-6 and TRBJ2-7; a weak D match, TRBD1 (5 bases). Trimming left V 3 bases short and J 1 base short, with 20 bases between. The CDR3 has 17 residues. Germline values: CDR1 SGHDT, CDR2 YYEEEE. The full variable domain, with the rest looked up from reference TRBV5-6 and TRBJ2-7, is DAGVTQSPTHLIKTRGQQVTLRCSPKSGHDTVSWYQQALGQGPQFIFQYYEEEERQRGNFPDRFSGHQFPNYSSELNVNALLLGDSALYLCASSSVIPTVLSYEQYFGPGTRLTVT.

V and J are TRBV6-5 and TRBJ1-1, with 7 positions matching TRBD1. This CDR3 comprises 14 residues. V was pared by 3 bases and J by 6 bases, with 7 bases of the junction left unmatched. CDR1 is MNHEY and CDR2 is SVGAGI in the germline V gene. In nucleotides, the CDR3 is TGTGCCAGCAGTTATAGGGGGCTGGTAGCTGAAGCTTTCTTT. It is translated as CASSYRGLVAEAFF.

The rearrangement joins TRBV29-1 to TRBJ2-5, with a possible D match to TRBD2 (5 bases). Between the trimmed V and J ends, which lost 4 bases and 0 bases, there was a span of 12 bases. Looked up from germline, CDR1 is SQVTM and CDR2 is ANQGSEA. This CDR3 has 14 residues. CDR3 amino acids: CSVGRRGYQETQYF. Here the CDR3 DNA reads TGCAGCGTTGGCAGGAGAGGGTACCAAGAGACCCAGTACTTC.

The chain joins TRBV4-1 to TRBJ2-3; weak D call: TRBD1 (6 bases). V was shortened by 4 bases and J by 6 bases, with 8 bases between the two germline ends. The CDR3 covers 12 residues. Per germline, CDR1 MGHRA and CDR2 YSYEKL. The CDR3 reads CASSLGGDTQYF. Here the CDR3 DNA reads TGCGCCAGCAGCCTTGGGGGCGATACGCAGTATTTT.

In its sample, this clone was seen once. This rearrangement joins TRBV19 to TRBJ1-5; the D gene is possibly TRBD1 (6 bases). Germline-derived CDR1 and CDR2 are LNHDA and SQIVND (reference sequence). The CDR3 length is 14 residues. Trimming pared 6 bases from V and 5 bases from J, leaving 14 bases between. CDR3 nucleotide sequence: TGTGCCAGTAGACTACAGGGCGAGGATCAGCCCCAGCATTTT. Protein sequence: CASRLQGEDQPQHF. Drawing the rest from reference TRBV19 and TRBJ1-5, the complete variable domain is DGGITQSPKYLFRKEGQNVTLSCEQNLNHDAMYWYRQDPGQGLRLIYYSQIVNDFQKGDIAEGYSVSREKKESFPLTVTSAQKNPTAFYLCASRLQGEDQPQHFGDGTRLSIL.

In this sample, this clone turned up a few times. V is TRBV10-3 and J is TRBJ2-1; TRBD1 matches 9 bases. The V and J ends lost 5 bases and 6 bases, in that order; junction bases with no gene match: 8. The germline V gene encodes CDR1 ENHRY and CDR2 SYGVKD. This CDR3 is 15 amino acids long. The CDR3 DNA sequence: TGTGCCATCAGTCCCCGACAGGGGGTAGGCAATGAGCAGTTCTTC. This sequence encodes CAISPRQGVGNEQFF.

The CDR3, as DNA: TGCGCCAGCAGCCAAGATGAAACAGGAGTCTATGGCTACACCTTC. It is translated as CASSQDETGVYGYTF. The genes are TRBV4-3 and TRBJ1-2, with D possibly matching TRBD1 (5 bases). Per the germline V gene, CDR1 is LGHNA and CDR2 is YSLEER. The ends were cut back, 0 bases at V and 4 bases at J, with 12 bases in the middle. The CDR3 totals 15 residues.

The chain employs TRBV6-5 and TRBJ2-5; the D gene is possibly TRBD1 (5 bases). V was trimmed by 4 bases and J by 5 bases, leaving 17 bases between them. CDR3 length equals 15 residues. Germline V gives CDR1 MNHEY, CDR2 SVGAGI. Written as DNA, the CDR3 is TGTGCCAGCAGTTCTGGTCGTGGCAGGGTGGAGACCCAGTACTTC. The encoded protein is CASSSGRGRVETQYF.

V gene TRBV18 combines with J gene TRBJ2-1; D may be TRBD2 (5 bases). CDR3 length: 16 amino acids. V was trimmed by 6 bases and J by 1 base, leaving 16 bases between them. In germline, CDR1 is KGHSH, CDR2 LQKENI. The CDR3 here is CASSPLRVASYNEQFF. CDR3 in DNA: TGTGCCAGCTCCCCCCTCCGGGTAGCGTCCTACAATGAGCAGTTCTTC.

The chain has TRBV19 and TRBJ2-3; TRBD2 matches at 13 bases. Trimming cost V 9 bases and J 0 bases; bases outside gene matches: 9. The CDR3 contains 17 residues. Germline V gene lookup returns CDR1 LNHDA and CDR2 SQIVND (reference sequence). The CDR3, as DNA: TGTGCCAGCTCAACCGGGACTAGCGGGATGAGCACAGATACGCAGTATTTT. It is translated as CASSTGTSGMSTDTQYF.

The chain has TRBV29-1 and TRBJ2-7, with D unresolved. This CDR3 comprises 13 residues. CDR1 is SQVTM and CDR2 is ANQGSEA in the germline V gene. With 0 bases removed from V and 5 bases from J, the gap between germline ends came to 11 bases. In nucleotides, the CDR3 is TGCAGCGTTGAAGATCAGATCCGTCACGAGCAGTACTTC. This translates into CSVEDQIRHEQYF.

The chain couples TRBV5-1 to TRBJ2-5; 11 nucleotides agree with TRBD1. This CDR3 region has 15 residues. Trimming cost V 4 bases and J 1 base; bases outside gene matches: 3. Germline-derived CDR1 and CDR2 are SGHRS and YFSETQ. The CDR3 DNA follows: TGCGCCAGCAGCCCCGGACAGGGGGCCCAAGAGACCCAGTACTTC. Its translation is CASSPGQGAQETQYF.

This chain links TRBV7-2 with TRBJ2-7, with 11 bases aligning to TRBD1. J lost 4 bases, V lost 5 bases, and 7 bases had no gene match. The germline CDR1 and CDR2 sequences are SGHTA and FQGNSA. CDR3 length: 15 residues. In DNA form, the CDR3 reads TGTGCCAGCAGCCGCCGAGGACAGGGGGCTTACGAGCAGTACTTC. This encodes CASSRRGQGAYEQYF.

This chain joins TRBV7-9 and TRBJ1-1; 10 bases fit TRBD1. This CDR3 is 13 amino acids long. The V gene's germline CDR1 is SEHNR and CDR2 FQNEAQ (reference sequence). With 5 bases clipped from V and 7 bases from J, the junction kept 4 bases outside the gene matches. CDR3 residues: CASSLGQGLEAFF. CDR3 sequence (DNA): TGTGCCAGCAGCCTGGGACAGGGGCTTGAAGCTTTCTTT.

The V call is TRBV7-2, the J call TRBJ2-7; D gene uncertain. From germline, CDR1 is SGHTA and CDR2 FQGNSA. Trimming shortened V by 5 bases and J by 0 bases, and 17 bases separated the two germline ends. CDR3 length: 16 amino acids. This CDR3 reads CASSRSNHPSSYEQYF. CDR3 bases: TGTGCCAGCAGCAGATCTAACCACCCGAGCTCCTACGAGCAGTACTTC.

The J gene is TRBJ1-3, the V gene TRBV18, with 9 bases identical to TRBD1. The germline gives CDR1 KGHSH, CDR2 LQKENI. This CDR3 comprises 14 residues. Unmatched junction bases numbered 0, after V lost 6 bases and J lost 0 bases. In nucleotides, the CDR3 is TGTGCCAGCTCGGGACAGGGCTCTGGAAACACCATATATTTT. The encoded protein is CASSGQGSGNTIYF. Supplemented by reference TRBV18 and TRBJ1-3, the full variable domain reads NAGVMQNPRHLVRRRGQEARLRCSPMKGHSHVYWYRQLPEEGLKFMVYLQKENIIDESGMPKERFSAEFPKEGPSILRIQQVVRGDSAAYFCASSGQGSGNTIYFGEGSWLTVV.